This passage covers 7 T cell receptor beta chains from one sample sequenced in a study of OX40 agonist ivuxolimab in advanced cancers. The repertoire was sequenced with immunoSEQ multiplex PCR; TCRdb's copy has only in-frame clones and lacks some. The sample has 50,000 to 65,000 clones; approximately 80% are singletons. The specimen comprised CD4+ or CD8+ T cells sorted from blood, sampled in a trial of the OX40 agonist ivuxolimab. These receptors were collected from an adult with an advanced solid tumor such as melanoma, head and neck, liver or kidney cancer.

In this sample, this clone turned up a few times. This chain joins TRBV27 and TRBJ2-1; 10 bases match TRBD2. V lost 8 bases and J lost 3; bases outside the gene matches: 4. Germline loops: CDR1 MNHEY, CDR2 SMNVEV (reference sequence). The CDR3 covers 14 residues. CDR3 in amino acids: CASGLAGDYNEQFF. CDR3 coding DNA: TGTGCCAGCGGCCTAGCGGGGGACTACAATGAGCAGTTCTTC.

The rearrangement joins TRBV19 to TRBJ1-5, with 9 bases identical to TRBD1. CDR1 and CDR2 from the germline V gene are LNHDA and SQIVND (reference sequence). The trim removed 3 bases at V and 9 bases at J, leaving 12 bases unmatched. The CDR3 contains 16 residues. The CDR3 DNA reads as TGTGCCAGTAGTATTCGAACAGGGGGCCGAAGCGGGCCCCAGCATTTT. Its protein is CASSIRTGGRSGPQHF.

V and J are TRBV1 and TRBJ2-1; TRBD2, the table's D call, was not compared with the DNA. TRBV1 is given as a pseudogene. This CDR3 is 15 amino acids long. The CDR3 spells CTSSQRELDFLEQFF. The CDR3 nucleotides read TGCACCAGCAGCCAGCGAGAACTCGACTTTCTTGAGCAGTTCTTC.

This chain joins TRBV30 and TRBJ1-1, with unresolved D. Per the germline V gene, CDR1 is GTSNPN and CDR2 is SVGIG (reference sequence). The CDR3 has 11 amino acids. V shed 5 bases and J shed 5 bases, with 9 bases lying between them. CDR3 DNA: TGTGCCTGGGGGCAGATGACTGAAGCTTTCTTT. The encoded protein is CAWGQMTEAFF.

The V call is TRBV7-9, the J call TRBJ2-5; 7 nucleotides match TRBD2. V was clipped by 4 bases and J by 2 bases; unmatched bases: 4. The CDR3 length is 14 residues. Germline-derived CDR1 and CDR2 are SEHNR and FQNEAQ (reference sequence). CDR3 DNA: TGTGCCAGCAGCTGGGGGGGACTACAAGAGACCCAGTACTTC. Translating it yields CASSWGGLQETQYF.

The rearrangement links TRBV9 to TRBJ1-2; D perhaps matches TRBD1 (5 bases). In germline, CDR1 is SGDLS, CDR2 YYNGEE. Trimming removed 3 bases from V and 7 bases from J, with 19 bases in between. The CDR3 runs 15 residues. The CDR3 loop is CASSAHWAGRIGYTF. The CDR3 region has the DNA TGTGCCAGCAGCGCCCACTGGGCAGGGCGGATTGGCTACACCTTC.

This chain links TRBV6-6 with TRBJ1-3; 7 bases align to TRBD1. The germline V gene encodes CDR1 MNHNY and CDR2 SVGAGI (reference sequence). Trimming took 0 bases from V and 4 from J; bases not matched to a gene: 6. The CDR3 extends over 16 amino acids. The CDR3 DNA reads TGTGCCAGCAGTTACTCGGTGGGGACAGCCGGAAACACCATATATTTT. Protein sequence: CASSYSVGTAGNTIYF.